This T cell receptor beta chain was documented in a study of blood T cell repertoires in COVID-19. Study information: From T cells, B-cell-depleted T cells, or PBMCs came the material, which was cDNA or gDNA.

Participants, about 18 to 90 years old, spanned about two dozen US areas. Assignments of participants to cohorts depended upon their own reported clinical history. Some clones are missing from TCRdb's copy, which holds only in-frame ones; the method was immunoSEQ multiplex PCR. The sample holds about 430,000 clones; about 88% are singletons and the top ten take 1.2% to 1.5%. This CDR3 has 14 residues. The V segment lost 4 bases and the J segment 6 bases; nucleotides outside the gene matches: 7. CDR1 is LGHDT, CDR2 YNNKEL, per germline (reference sequence). Sequenced sample: PBMCs or T cells enriched from blood (not recorded which). V gene TRBV3-1 (or the pseudogene TRBV3-2) combines with J gene TRBJ2-7; 9 positions agree with TRBD1. The sequence came from a woman between 18 and 30 years old who had been exposed to COVID-19. CDR3 protein: CASSPGTGSIEQYF. The CDR3 nucleotides are TGTGCCAGCAGCCCAGGGACAGGGTCTATCGAGCAGTACTTC.